A single sample is the source of the 27 T cell receptor beta chains below, sequenced in a study of T-cell memory formation after mild COVID-19. TCRdb redid the calling of the 5' RACE reads with MiXCR, one entry per CDR3 protein. The sample includes fewer than 400,000 distinct CDR3 sequences, approximately 13% of them seen just once. Source material: PBMCs or a T cell subset sorted from them (not recorded which). Source of these receptors: a man between 18 and 35 years old who had mild COVID-19 (a few samples of this study predate the infection). Cell type and time point are not known.

The chain has TRBV5-5 and TRBJ1-2, with D possibly matching TRBD1 (5 bases). Germline CDR1 is SGHKS and CDR2 is YYEKEE (reference sequence). Trimming stripped 4 bases from V and 8 bases from J, with 15 bases between. CDR3 length: 13 residues. The CDR3 bases are TGTGCCAGCAGCGTATCAGGGTTTAGAGGCTACACCTTC. Protein: CASSVSGFRGYTF.

This clonotype was observed at least ten times. The genes are TRBV5-1 and TRBJ2-5; the match to TRBD2 covers 9 bases. Germline V gene lookup returns CDR1 SGHRS and CDR2 YFSETQ. The CDR3 spans 15 residues. V lost 2 bases and J lost 5; bases outside the gene matches: 7. In DNA, the CDR3 is TGCGCCAGCAGCTTCAGTGCTAGCGGGGCGGAGACCCAGTACTTC. Amino acid sequence: CASSFSASGAETQYF.

This rearrangement joins TRBV12-3 or TRBV12-4 to TRBJ1-4, with TRBD1 identical over 7 bases. J gave up 3 bases and V 7 bases, and 2 bases lay outside the gene matches. The CDR3 runs to 13 residues. The CDR3 sequence is CASTDRPNEKLFF. The CDR3 nucleotides are TGTGCCAGCACGGACAGGCCTAATGAAAAACTGTTTTTT.

The V call is TRBV13, the J call TRBJ2-1, with D perhaps being TRBD1 or TRBD2 (5 bases each). Germline values: CDR1 PRHDT, CDR2 FYEKMQ (reference sequence). V lost 5 bases, J lost 3 bases, and 20 bases lay in between. This CDR3 is built from 17 residues. CDR3: CASSRVRGEGYYNEQFF. In DNA form, the CDR3 reads TGTGCCAGCAGCCGCGTCCGGGGCGAGGGGTACTACAATGAGCAGTTCTTC.

This clonotype was seen ten or more times. The J gene is TRBJ2-7, the V gene TRBV5-1; D not resolved. In germline, CDR1 is SGHRS, CDR2 YFSETQ. V gave up 3 bases and J gave up 5 bases, with 18 bases separating them. This CDR3 is built from 15 residues. The CDR3 bases are TGCGCCAGCAGCTATGTATCCGGGCCTGGGAACGAGCAGTACGTC. This sequence encodes CASSYVSGPGNEQYV.

This clonotype was observed a few times. V gene TRBV11-2 combines with J gene TRBJ1-2; D is unresolved. V dropped 5 bases and J dropped 8 bases, with 12 bases sitting between them. From germline, CDR1 is SGHAT and CDR2 FQNNGV. This CDR3 has 12 residues. CDR3 sequence reads: CASSPPRVGYTF. The DNA for the CDR3 is TGTGCCAGCAGCCCACCCCGGGTAGGCTACACCTTC.

The gene calls are TRBV20-1 and TRBJ1-3, with TRBD1 as a possible D gene (5 bases). Between the trimmed V and J ends, which lost 3 bases and 2 bases, there was a span of 8 bases. CDR1 and CDR2 from the germline V gene are DFQATT and SNEGSKA (reference sequence). This CDR3 comprises 13 residues. The CDR3 nucleotides are TGCAGTGCTAGTCGGGGGGCTGGAAACACCATATATTTT. The encoded protein is CSASRGAGNTIYF.

The V call is TRBV18, the J call TRBJ2-7; tentative D call: TRBD1 (6 bases). Germline V gives CDR1 KGHSH, CDR2 LQKENI. V was pared by 1 base and J by 4 bases, with 11 bases between. CDR3 length: 14 amino acids. Written as DNA, the CDR3 is TGTGCCAGCTCACCACGCCAGGGGTTTTACGAGCAGTACTTC. This codes for CASSPRQGFYEQYF.

The rearrangement uses TRBV12-3 or TRBV12-4 and TRBJ2-3; no firm D call. Trimming shortened V by 1 base and J by 4 bases, and 6 bases separated the two germline ends. This CDR3 has 13 residues. DNA for the CDR3: TGTGCCAGCAGTTTAGGCGACCCAGATACGCAGTATTTT. The encoded protein is CASSLGDPDTQYF.

This clonotype was observed a handful of times. The V and J genes are TRBV12-3 or TRBV12-4 and TRBJ2-3; 8 nucleotides line up with TRBD2. V was clipped by 6 bases and J by 5 bases; unmatched bases: 7. This CDR3 comprises 14 residues. The CDR3 sequence: CASRPRGGIDTQYF. The CDR3 DNA is TGTGCCAGCAGGCCCCGCGGGGGGATAGATACGCAGTATTTT.

The sample holds a few counts of this clonotype. The genes are TRBV4-1 and TRBJ2-3; D remains unclear. CDR1 and CDR2 (germline): MGHRA, YSYEKL. This CDR3 has 13 residues. The V end lost 3 bases, the J end lost 5 bases, and 9 bases lay between the germline ends. In DNA, the CDR3 is TGCGCCAGCAGCCACCCGAAAGGAGATACGCAGTATTTT. This sequence encodes CASSHPKGDTQYF.

This clonotype was counted a few times. This chain joins TRBV29-1 and TRBJ2-1; tentative D call: TRBD1 (6 bases). Trimming shortened V by 0 bases and J by 0 bases, and 15 bases separated the two germline ends. Germline CDR1 and CDR2: SQVTM and ANQGSEA. The CDR3 totals 17 residues. In nucleotides, the CDR3 is TGCAGCGTTGAAGATCTCGGGCAGGGGAGCTCCTACAATGAGCAGTTCTTC. Translated: CSVEDLGQGSSYNEQFF.

V usage is TRBV4-2 and J usage is TRBJ2-2, with no clear D. The V end was cut by 0 bases, the J end by 3 bases, with 11 bases between. CDR3 length: 16 amino acids. Germline loops: CDR1 LGHNA, CDR2 YNFKEQ. The CDR3 sequence: CASSQDPGPYTGELFF. DNA of the CDR3: TGTGCCAGCAGCCAAGATCCGGGCCCCTACACCGGGGAGCTGTTTTTT.

This clonotype appeared a few times. The chain joins TRBV2 to TRBJ2-5; D call uncertain. The V end was cut by 8 bases, the J end by 5 bases, with 12 bases between. Germline values: CDR1 SNHLY, CDR2 FYNNEI. The length of the CDR3 is 12 residues. The CDR3 spells CASGPSWETQYF. DNA of the CDR3: TGTGCCAGCGGGCCCAGCTGGGAGACCCAGTACTTC.

This clonotype has a handful of counts. The J gene is TRBJ2-4, the V gene TRBV14, with D maybe TRBD1 (5 bases). The germline gives CDR1 SGHDN, CDR2 FVKESK. CDR3 length: 13 residues. V lost 2 bases and J lost 7, with 9 bases in between. The CDR3 DNA sequence: TGTGCCAGCAGCCAACAGGGTCGGAACATTCAGTACTTC. This codes for CASSQQGRNIQYF.

In this sample, this clonotype turned up a few times. The chain is built from TRBV7-2 and TRBJ2-7; D assignment may be TRBD1 or TRBD2 (5 bases each). Germline V lookup: CDR1 SGHTA, CDR2 FQGNSA. The CDR3 consists of 13 residues. Trimming removed 4 bases from V and 6 bases from J, with 13 bases in between. CDR3 region: CASSYALGAEQYV. The DNA of the CDR3 is TGTGCCAGCAGCTACGCCCTCGGGGCCGAGCAGTACGTC.

This clonotype was detected a few times. The chain recombines TRBV4-1 with TRBJ2-5; D not resolved. Trimming removed 1 base at V and 4 bases at J, with 16 bases between. CDR1 and CDR2 from the germline V gene are MGHRA and YSYEKL. The CDR3 has 16 residues. CDR3 region: CASSQVGGLVPETQYF. The CDR3 region has the DNA TGCGCCAGCAGCCAAGTAGGTGGTCTGGTCCCAGAGACCCAGTACTTC.

This rearrangement joins TRBV5-6 to TRBJ2-2; TRBD1 might be the D (5 bases). The CDR3 consists of 16 residues. The ends were cut back, 0 bases at V and 1 base at J, with 10 bases in the middle. From germline, CDR1 is SGHDT and CDR2 YYEEEE. The CDR3 loop is CASSLAPRENTGELFF. CDR3 in DNA: TGTGCCAGCAGCTTGGCCCCCAGGGAGAACACCGGGGAGCTGTTTTTT.

This sequence joins TRBV3-1 and TRBJ2-2, with 11 bases lining up with TRBD2. V gave up 8 bases and J gave up 5 bases; unmatched junction bases: 10. From germline, CDR1 is LGHDT and CDR2 YNNKEL (reference sequence). The CDR3 length is 16 residues. The CDR3 here is CASALAGGLGTGELFF. Here the CDR3 DNA reads TGTGCCAGCGCCCTAGCGGGGGGTCTGGGTACCGGGGAGCTGTTTTTT.

This clonotype was counted many times. CDR3 DNA sequence: TGTGCCAGCAGCGGACAGCCGGCGTACAATGAGCAGTTCTTC. This gives the protein CASSGQPAYNEQFF. V usage is TRBV6-5 and J usage is TRBJ2-1, with D possibly being TRBD1 (6 bases). CDR3 size: 14 residues. V was clipped by 6 bases and J by 4 bases, with 13 bases between them. The V gene's germline CDR1 is MNHEY and CDR2 SVGAGI.

Ten or more counts support this clonotype. The chain employs TRBV7-9 and TRBJ1-4; D is possibly TRBD1 (5 bases). CDR3 length: 16 residues. Germline V gene lookup returns CDR1 SEHNR and CDR2 FQNEAQ (reference sequence). Trimming took 0 bases from V and 10 from J, leaving 18 bases between them. The CDR3 DNA is TGTGCCAGCAGCTTAGCGCGGGGCGTGGAGAGCGGAAAACTGTTTTTT. This translates into CASSLARGVESGKLFF.

This clonotype has just a few counts. This chain links TRBV27 with TRBJ2-2, with 7 bases identical to TRBD2. The CDR3 length is 14 residues. Germline V CDR1 and CDR2: MNHEY, SMNVEV (reference sequence). V dropped 5 bases and J dropped 8; count of bases not matched to a gene: 8. The CDR3 DNA reads as TGTGCCAGCAGTCCGCGGCCGGGGGGTGGGGAGCTGTTTTTT. Its protein product is CASSPRPGGGELFF.

This clonotype was counted a few times. The CDR3 spells CASSHLTILSGANVLTF. CDR3 sequence (DNA): TGCGCCAGCAGCCACCTGACTATTCTCTCTGGGGCCAACGTCCTGACTTTC. The chain recombines TRBV4-1 with TRBJ2-6, with D perhaps TRBD2 (5 bases). Germline CDR1 and CDR2: MGHRA and YSYEKL. The ends were cut back, 3 bases at V and 0 bases at J, with 12 bases in the middle. The CDR3 is 17 residues long.

The chain links TRBV4-2 to TRBJ1-2; D ambiguous. In germline, CDR1 is LGHNA, CDR2 YNFKEQ. The V end lost 0 bases, the J end lost 7 bases, and 6 bases lay between the germline ends. The CDR3 consists of 12 residues. The CDR3, as DNA: TGTGCCAGCAGCCAAGATCCCCCTGGCTACACCTTC. Protein sequence: CASSQDPPGYTF.

There are a few counts of this clonotype. The rearrangement links TRBV9 to TRBJ1-6; D is uncertain. The CDR3 sequence is 16 residues long. Per the germline V gene, CDR1 is SGDLS and CDR2 is YYNGEE. V lost 0 bases, J lost 13 bases, and 20 bases lay in between. This chain's CDR3 is CASSVAVAVPVSPLHF. CDR3 sequence (DNA): TGTGCCAGCAGCGTAGCCGTTGCAGTCCCAGTCAGCCCCCTCCACTTT.

This clonotype was counted between two and nine times. CDR3 region: CASSYPRDTNEQYF. The CDR3, as DNA: TGTGCCAGCAGTTACCCCCGGGACACAAACGAGCAGTACTTC. The chain links TRBV6-6 to TRBJ2-7, with D maybe TRBD1 (6 bases). The CDR3 loop spans 14 amino acids. Germline CDR1 is MNHNY and CDR2 is SVGAGI (reference sequence). V was clipped by 2 bases and J by 5 bases, with 13 bases between them.

The gene calls are TRBV4-3 and TRBJ2-1; the D gene is possibly TRBD1 (6 bases). The CDR3 totals 15 residues. Trimming removed 0 bases from V and 6 bases from J, with 12 bases in between. Per the germline V gene, CDR1 is LGHNA and CDR2 is YSLEER. Here the CDR3 reads CASSQDYQGPNEQFF. The CDR3 DNA reads as TGCGCCAGCAGCCAAGATTATCAGGGGCCCAATGAGCAGTTCTTC.